Sequencing of this T cell receptor (beta chain) was carried out in a study of T cell clonality in common variable immunodeficiency. Study results and caveats: TCRbeta clonality was increased in CVID versus healthy controls. Common variable immunodeficiency TCR beta sequences reportedly had fewer deletions and N-nucleotide insertions. Compared with controls, CVID subjects had fewer shared TCRbeta clones.

Germline V gives CDR1 SNHLY, CDR2 FYNNEI. CDR3 size: 15 residues. J gave up 4 bases and V 4 bases, and 6 bases lay outside the gene matches. Clones were read by immunoSEQ multiplex PCR, and TCRdb kept only the in-frame ones, dropping some. The sample holds roughly 30,000 clones, and no clone turns up only once. Caucasian heritage predominated among both patients and controls. This clone was counted at least ten times. As yet, its antigen is unknown. The read comes to an end 3 residues before the CDR3 does, leaving the germline J gene to fill in the end. This clonotype originated in a person aged 18 to 75 in good health. V and J are TRBV2 and TRBJ2-5; TRBD1 matches at 10 bases. Sequenced: peripheral blood mononuclear cells. CDR3 residues: CASSGIRTGGETQYF. The sequenced CDR3 bases are TGTGCCAGCAGTGGCATCCGGACAGGGGGAGAGACC.